What follows is one TCR beta chain and its context. Sequencing was performed with immunoSEQ multiplex PCR; in TCRdb, only in-frame clones are kept and a portion is missing. The data show 250,000 to 350,000 clones, nearly 90% seen once. The data are from a study of blood T cell repertoires in COVID-19. Across the whole study: Sources were T cells, B-cell-depleted T cells, or PBMCs; the material itself was cDNA or gDNA.

CDR1 SGHTA and CDR2 FQGNSA come from the germline V gene. With V trimmed by 2 bases and J by 4 bases, 5 bases remained unmatched. This CDR3 comprises 15 residues. This chain uses TRBV7-2 with TRBJ2-3; 8 bases map to TRBD2. The sequence was obtained from a woman aged 50 to 60 who had been exposed to COVID-19. The sequenced sample was PBMCs or T cells enriched from blood (not recorded which). Here the CDR3 DNA reads TGTGCCAGCAGCTTATGGGCGGGGGGTGCAGATACGCAGTATTTT. Residues: CASSLWAGGADTQYF.